The 27 T cell receptor beta chains presented below share a single source sample, sequenced in a study of T cell responses to AZD1222 COVID-19 vaccine. Measured with immunoSEQ multiplex PCR; TCRdb has only the in-frame clones, and not every one. The sample lists 120,000 to 150,000 clones, about 92% occurring once. The specimen was peripheral blood, collected on day 0 of AZD1222 vaccination. These receptors all stem from an adult in good health.

This sequence joins TRBV28 and TRBJ1-1; no definite D call. V lost 6 bases and J 1 base, leaving 6 bases between the germline ends. The CDR3 contains 12 residues. Per germline, CDR1 MDHEN and CDR2 SYDVKM. CDR3 residues: CASRSPNTEAFF. In DNA, the CDR3 is TGTGCCAGCAGATCCCCGAACACTGAAGCTTTCTTT.

The gene calls are TRBV27 and TRBJ1-2; 12 bases map to TRBD1. Trimming at V came to 0 bases and at J to 3 bases, leaving 8 bases not matched to a gene. Per the germline V gene, CDR1 is MNHEY and CDR2 is SMNVEV (reference sequence). The CDR3 has 18 amino acids. CDR3 sequence reads: CASSLSPGQGAWDYGYTF. The CDR3 nucleotides read TGTGCCAGCAGTTTATCCCCGGGACAGGGGGCATGGGACTATGGCTACACCTTC.

V and J are TRBV20-1 and TRBJ2-1, with 11 nucleotides matching TRBD1. This CDR3 region has 14 residues. After removal of 3 bases from V and 7 bases from J, the junction contained 5 bases not matched to a gene. Germline CDR1 is DFQATT and CDR2 is SNEGSKA (reference sequence). CDR3 region: CSASRDRGLNEQFF. CDR3 nucleotides: TGCAGTGCTAGTAGGGACAGGGGGTTGAATGAGCAGTTCTTC.

The chain recombines TRBV19 with TRBJ2-2, with 11 bases identical to TRBD2. The V segment lost 6 bases and the J segment 5 bases; nucleotides outside the gene matches: 8. The CDR3 is 16 amino acids. Per germline, CDR1 LNHDA and CDR2 SQIVND (reference sequence). The CDR3 DNA reads TGTGCCAGTAGGCGACTAGCGGGAAGCGGGACCGGGGAGCTGTTTTTT. Residues: CASRRLAGSGTGELFF. Filled out from reference TRBV19 and TRBJ2-2, the complete variable domain reads DGGITQSPKYLFRKEGQNVTLSCEQNLNHDAMYWYRQDPGQGLRLIYYSQIVNDFQKGDIAEGYSVSREKKESFPLTVTSAQKNPTAFYLCASRRLAGSGTGELFFGEGSRLTVL.

The rearrangement links TRBV5-5 to TRBJ2-1; 7 bases are a match to TRBD2. V dropped 5 bases and J dropped 5; count of bases not matched to a gene: 4. There are 13 residues in the CDR3. The germline V gene encodes CDR1 SGHKS and CDR2 YYEKEE (reference sequence). The CDR3 bases are TGTGCCAGCAGTATCGGGACTAACAATGAGCAGTTCTTC. Its translation is CASSIGTNNEQFF.

This chain links TRBV7-3 with TRBJ2-2; D not certain. CDR3 length: 13 residues. V was cut by 4 bases and J by 10 bases, with 13 bases left in between. Per the germline V gene, CDR1 is SGHTA and CDR2 is FQGTGA. The CDR3 DNA reads as TGTGCCAGCAGCTCGAGGCGGAAGGAGGAGCTGTTTTTT. Its protein is CASSSRRKEELFF. Variable domain in full (rest from reference TRBV7-3 and TRBJ2-2): GAGVSQTPSNKVTEKGKYVELRCDPISGHTALYWYRQSLGQGPEFLIYFQGTGAADDSGLPNDRFFAVRPEGSVSTLKIQRTERGDSAVYLCASSSRRKEELFFGEGSRLTVL.

V gene TRBV10-3 combines with J gene TRBJ2-3; D ambiguous. CDR1 and CDR2 (germline): ENHRY, SYGVKD. Trimming shortened V by 4 bases and J by 2 bases, and 10 bases separated the two germline ends. The CDR3 covers 14 residues. CDR3 sequence: CAISAERTTDTQYF. The CDR3 coding sequence is TGTGCCATCAGTGCGGAGCGTACCACAGATACGCAGTATTTT.

A single count supports this clone. CDR3 region: CASSGDSAVQPQHF. The CDR3 bases are TGTGCCAGCAGTGGGGACAGCGCTGTTCAGCCCCAGCATTTT. This chain links TRBV2 with TRBJ1-5; 7 bases map to TRBD1. V lost 4 bases and J lost 6; bases outside the gene matches: 6. Germline CDR1 reads SNHLY; CDR2 reads FYNNEI. The CDR3 loop spans 14 amino acids.

This rearrangement joins TRBV4-2 to TRBJ2-7, with a weak D call TRBD2 (7 bases). Per the germline V gene, CDR1 is LGHNA and CDR2 is YNFKEQ. This CDR3 comprises 16 residues. V shed 0 bases and J shed 0 bases, with 12 bases lying between them. CDR3 loop: CASSQEIAGASYEQYF. The CDR3 nucleotides are TGTGCCAGCAGCCAAGAGATTGCGGGGGCCTCCTACGAGCAGTACTTC.

The rearrangement joins TRBV12-3 or TRBV12-4 to TRBJ1-5, with 7 nucleotides matching TRBD1. V gave up 5 bases and J gave up 4 bases; unmatched junction bases: 2. There are 13 residues in the CDR3. The CDR3 nucleotides are TGTGCCAGCAGTCCAGGGGGGAATCAGCCCCAGCATTTT. It specifies CASSPGGNQPQHF.

This chain joins TRBV7-2 and TRBJ2-6; D gene ambiguous. The V end lost 8 bases, the J end lost 1 base, and 21 bases lay between the germline ends. The length of the CDR3 is 18 residues. Germline V gene data show CDR1 as SGHTA and CDR2 as FQGNSA. The CDR3, as DNA: TGTGCCAGCCGTGGGTGGGATACGGGCGGATCTGGGGCCAACGTCCTGACTTTC. Translation: CASRGWDTGGSGANVLTF.

The gene calls are TRBV9 and TRBJ2-5; D is possibly TRBD2 (5 bases). Germline lookup yields CDR1 SGDLS and CDR2 YYNGEE. V lost 4 bases and J lost 4, with 11 bases in between. The CDR3 spans 13 residues. The CDR3 loop reads CASSHPRGETQYF. The CDR3 DNA is TGTGCCAGCAGCCATCCCCGGGGAGAGACCCAGTACTTC.

The chain carries TRBV6-5 and TRBJ1-1; D is ambiguous. The CDR3 runs 13 residues. Between the trimmed V and J ends, which lost 4 bases and 10 bases, there was a span of 16 bases. Germline CDR1 and CDR2: MNHEY and SVGAGI. CDR3 sequence: CASSFRAPRGAFF. Here the CDR3 DNA reads TGTGCCAGCAGTTTTAGGGCACCCCGTGGAGCTTTCTTT.

J is TRBJ2-7 and V is TRBV5-8; D is ambiguous. The V gene lost 0 bases and the J gene lost 4 bases, with 2 bases spanning the gap. Per the germline V gene, CDR1 is SGHTS and CDR2 is YDEGEE. This CDR3 contains 11 residues. CDR3 sequence (DNA): TGTGCCAGCAGCTTGGCTTACGAGCAGTACTTC. Translated, it gives CASSLAYEQYF.

The chain combines TRBV7-2 with TRBJ2-7, with TRBD2 matching 13 bases. The trim removed 2 bases at V and 1 base at J, leaving 11 bases unmatched. CDR1 is SGHTA, CDR2 FQGNSA, per germline. This CDR3 has 19 residues. This CDR3 reads CASSLNPTSGRASSYEQYF. CDR3 coding DNA: TGTGCCAGCAGCTTAAATCCCACTAGCGGGAGGGCCTCGTCCTACGAGCAGTACTTC.

The chain couples TRBV10-3 to TRBJ2-7, with TRBD1 as a possible D gene (6 bases). Germline V gives CDR1 ENHRY, CDR2 SYGVKD. The CDR3 consists of 18 residues. Trimming took off 3 bases at V and 6 bases at J, with 27 bases between the two ends. The CDR3 DNA reads as TGTGCCATCAGTGACTTGGGGCAGGGGAATTCGGGCGGTAGCGAGCAGTACTTC. Protein: CAISDLGQGNSGGSEQYF.

This chain uses TRBV9 with TRBJ1-6; TRBD1 is a possible D gene (5 bases). Trimming took 4 bases from V and 15 from J, leaving 14 bases between them. The germline V gene encodes CDR1 SGDLS and CDR2 YYNGEE. This CDR3 contains 12 residues. The CDR3 DNA sequence: TGTGCCAGCAGCTCAATGGGGGGTCTCCTCCACTTT. It encodes CASSSMGGLLHF.

The gene calls are TRBV5-4 and TRBJ1-2; D perhaps matches TRBD1 (5 bases). With 2 bases removed from V and 4 bases from J, the gap between germline ends came to 12 bases. This CDR3 spans 14 amino acids. CDR1 is SGHNT and CDR2 is YYREEE in the germline V gene (reference sequence). CDR3 in amino acids: CASSLGWGGYGYTF. As DNA, the CDR3 is TGTGCCAGCAGCTTAGGCTGGGGGGGCTATGGCTACACCTTC.

This clone occurred once. The junction departs from the called germline gene at one end, perhaps through a read error. This chain links TRBV5-1 with TRBJ2-7; no definite D call. CDR3 length: 11 amino acids. Per germline, CDR1 SGHRS and CDR2 YFSETQ. The CDR3 loop is CASSFGENPNF. The CDR3 DNA is TGCGCCAGCAGCTTTGGAGAGAACCCGAACTTC.

This clone was seen only once. The genes are TRBV6-2 or TRBV6-3 and TRBJ2-7; tentative D call: TRBD2 (5 bases). Germline V gives CDR1 MNHEY, CDR2 SVGEGT. V shed 6 bases and J shed 2 bases, with 14 bases lying between them. CDR3 length: 14 residues. Written as DNA, the CDR3 is TGTGCCAGCAGCCACGCGGGCTGGACCTACGAGCAGTACTTC. Translation gives CASSHAGWTYEQYF.

The J gene is TRBJ1-1, the V gene TRBV7-2, with no clear D. The germline CDR1 and CDR2 sequences are SGHTA and FQGNSA. This CDR3 region has 13 residues. Trimming removed 2 bases from V and 1 base from J, with 5 bases in between. CDR3 sequence reads: CASSLWGNTEAFF. DNA for the CDR3: TGTGCCAGCAGCTTATGGGGGAACACTGAAGCTTTCTTT.

The table lists this clone with a few counts. This chain links TRBV27 with TRBJ2-7, with 10 positions matching TRBD1. The CDR3 length is 14 residues. With V trimmed by 7 bases and J by 4 bases, 7 bases remained unmatched. The germline gives CDR1 MNHEY, CDR2 SMNVEV (reference sequence). DNA of the CDR3: TGTGCCAGCAAGAGAGGACAGGGGGTGTACGAGCAGTACTTC. Its translation: CASKRGQGVYEQYF.

This clone appeared once. CDR3 region: CASSYTLAYTGELFF. The CDR3 region has the DNA TGTGCCAGCAGTTACACCCTAGCGTACACCGGGGAGCTGTTTTTT. The chain recombines TRBV6-5 with TRBJ2-2; perhaps TRBD2 as D (6 bases). This CDR3 comprises 15 residues. V lost 2 bases and J 3 bases, leaving 10 bases between the germline ends. Per germline, CDR1 MNHEY and CDR2 SVGAGI.

The rearrangement uses TRBV28 and TRBJ1-4; no reliable D call. The CDR3 totals 13 residues. V dropped 6 bases and J dropped 5 bases, with 10 bases sitting between them. Germline V gene lookup returns CDR1 MDHEN and CDR2 SYDVKM. The CDR3 region has the DNA TGTGCCAGCAGAGGCTGGGTAAATGAAAAACTGTTTTTT. As protein: CASRGWVNEKLFF.

This clone was detected only a few times. The chain links TRBV24-1 to TRBJ1-1, with 7 bases aligning to TRBD1. Germline V gives CDR1 KGHDR, CDR2 SFDVKD. V shed 4 bases, J shed 0 bases, and the junction held 4 bases outside the gene matches. The CDR3 has 15 residues. This CDR3 is CATSELTGMNTEAFF. DNA of the CDR3: TGTGCCACCAGTGAGTTGACAGGGATGAACACTGAAGCTTTCTTT.

The chain has TRBV4-3 and TRBJ2-2; 13 nucleotides agree with TRBD2. The CDR3 consists of 18 residues. CDR1 and CDR2 (germline): LGHNA, YSLEER. With 1 base clipped from V and 4 bases from J, the junction kept 6 bases outside the gene matches. The CDR3 loop reads CASSQALAGGRGTGELFF. The CDR3 DNA follows: TGCGCCAGCAGCCAAGCACTAGCGGGAGGGCGGGGCACCGGGGAGCTGTTTTTT.

CDR3 sequence reads: CASSPGGANEKLFF. In nucleotides, the CDR3 is TGTGCCAGCTCACCGGGAGGGGCTAATGAAAAACTGTTTTTT. The chain recombines TRBV18 with TRBJ1-4, with D tentatively TRBD1 (5 bases). With 3 bases removed from V and 3 bases from J, the gap between germline ends came to 8 bases. The CDR3 spans 14 residues. The germline gives CDR1 KGHSH, CDR2 LQKENI.